These 17 T cell receptor beta chains were sequenced from one sample in a study of early T cells in non-severe SARS-CoV-2 infection. MiXCR, run by TCRdb on the 5' RACE reads, gives a single entry per CDR3 protein. The top ten hold about 9.3% of the sample, which has about 59,000 distinct CDR3 sequences, approximately 13% seen once. Material: whole blood, obtained at baseline. The receptors were gathered from an adult who was a healthcare worker with PCR-confirmed SARS-CoV-2 infection or an uninfected control (not recorded which).

This clonotype was picked up a small number of times. V gene TRBV28 combines with J gene TRBJ1-1; D unresolved. Germline CDR1 and CDR2: MDHEN and SYDVKM. The CDR3 extends over 13 amino acids. V was cut by 5 bases and J by 1 base, with 8 bases left in between. CDR3 residues: CASSPLRNTEAFF. CDR3 coding DNA: TGTGCCAGCAGTCCCCTGAGGAACACTGAAGCTTTCTTT. Drawing the rest from reference TRBV28 and TRBJ1-1, the complete variable domain is DVKVTQSSRYLVKRTGEKVFLECVQDMDHENMFWYRQDPGLGLRLIYFSYDVKMKEKGDIPEGYSVSREKKERFSLILESASTNQTSMYLCASSPLRNTEAFFGQGTRLTVV.

The chain recombines TRBV5-6 with TRBJ2-5; 7 bases are a match to TRBD1. Germline assignment: CDR1 SGHDT and CDR2 YYEEEE. V was clipped by 4 bases and J by 2 bases; unmatched bases: 5. This CDR3 spans 14 amino acids. DNA of the CDR3: TGTGCCAGCAGCCCGGGGACAGTTCAAGAGACCCAGTACTTC. Amino acid sequence: CASSPGTVQETQYF. Drawing the rest from reference TRBV5-6 and TRBJ2-5, the complete variable domain is DAGVTQSPTHLIKTRGQQVTLRCSPKSGHDTVSWYQQALGQGPQFIFQYYEEEERQRGNFPDRFSGHQFPNYSSELNVNALLLGDSALYLCASSPGTVQETQYFGPGTRLLVL.

Of note for this clonotype: One end of the junction does not line up with germline, which may come from a read error. The chain has TRBV11-2 and TRBJ2-3, with D maybe TRBD2 (5 bases). The CDR3 contains 15 residues. Germline lookup yields CDR1 SGHAT and CDR2 FQNNGV. CDR3 protein: CASSLEGSPTDTQYF. CDR3 nucleotides: TGTGCCAGCAGCCTAGAGGGTAGTCCCACAGATACGCAGTATTTT. Full variable domain (outside the CDR3, taken from reference TRBV11-2 and TRBJ2-3): EAGVAQSPRYKIIEKRQSVAFWCNPISGHATLYWYQQILGQGPKLLIQFQNNGVVDDSQLPKDRFSAERLKGVDSTLKIQPAKLEDSAVYLCASSLEGSPTDTQYFGPGTRLTVL.

Ten or more counts support this clonotype. The genes are TRBV19 and TRBJ2-3; D remains unclear. The germline V gene has CDR1 LNHDA and CDR2 SQIVND (reference sequence). Trimming left V 5 bases short and J 2 bases short, with 8 bases between. The length of the CDR3 is 13 residues. For the CDR3, the DNA is TGTGCCAGTAGTGACACTTCCACAGATACGCAGTATTTT. As protein: CASSDTSTDTQYF.

This clonotype has ten or more counts. The J gene is TRBJ1-2, the V gene TRBV18; D ambiguous. From germline, CDR1 is KGHSH and CDR2 LQKENI. This CDR3 region has 15 residues. Trimming removed 1 base at V and 2 bases at J, with 11 bases between. The CDR3 sequence is CASSPQASWNYGYTF. The DNA of the CDR3 is TGTGCCAGCTCACCACAGGCCAGCTGGAACTATGGCTACACCTTC.

This clonotype showed up many times. In DNA, the CDR3 is TGTGCCAGTAGTATTTCAGGGGTTGGCAATCAGCCCCAGCATTTT. Protein: CASSISGVGNQPQHF. The chain recombines TRBV19 with TRBJ1-5, with a possible D match to TRBD1 (6 bases). The CDR3 has 15 residues. Germline CDR1 reads LNHDA; CDR2 reads SQIVND (reference sequence). Trimming shortened V by 3 bases and J by 2 bases, and 11 bases separated the two germline ends.

The V gene is TRBV6-2 or TRBV6-3, the J gene TRBJ2-5; D might be TRBD1 or TRBD2, each matching 7 bases. This CDR3 is built from 16 residues. Trimming pared 6 bases from V and 5 bases from J, leaving 22 bases between. Germline V CDR1 and CDR2: MNHEY, SVGEGT. The CDR3 DNA follows: TGTGCCAGCAGACTAGGCGGACAGGCGGGGGTGGAGACCCAGTACTTC. This encodes CASRLGGQAGVETQYF.

This chain connects TRBV7-2 to TRBJ1-6; D is uncertain. V dropped 5 bases and J dropped 10 bases, with 24 bases sitting between them. The CDR3 loop spans 17 amino acids. Germline CDR1 is SGHTA and CDR2 is FQGNSA. The CDR3 sequence: CASSPVGRLVLWSPLHF. In DNA, the CDR3 is TGTGCCAGCAGCCCGGTCGGCCGCTTGGTATTATGGTCACCCCTCCACTTT.

This chain links TRBV12-3 or TRBV12-4 with TRBJ2-7; D not certain. V shed 3 bases and J shed 5 bases, with 8 bases lying between them. The CDR3 consists of 12 residues. The chain's CDR3 is CASSFVGNEQYF. The CDR3 DNA sequence: TGTGCCAGCAGTTTTGTGGGGAACGAGCAGTACTTC.

The CDR3 nucleotides read TGCAGTGCCATACTGGAGGGCGAGACCCAGTACTTC. Encoded protein: CSAILEGETQYF. This chain uses TRBV20-1 with TRBJ2-5, with D perhaps TRBD2 (6 bases). V was pared by 6 bases and J by 5 bases, with 13 bases between. Per the germline V gene, CDR1 is DFQATT and CDR2 is SNEGSKA (reference sequence). CDR3 length equals 12 residues.

This clonotype was seen many times. J is TRBJ2-7 and V is TRBV29-1, with 8 nucleotides matching TRBD1. This CDR3 has 12 residues. Per the germline V gene, CDR1 is SQVTM and CDR2 is ANQGSEA. After removal of 6 bases from V and 2 bases from J, the junction contained 3 bases not matched to a gene. CDR3 bases: TGCAGCGTCCGGGACAGGACCTACGAGCAGTACTTC. This sequence encodes CSVRDRTYEQYF.

The CDR3 DNA follows: TGTGCCAGTAGTTATGGTAGCGGGGGATCCTACGAGCAGTACTTC. Protein: CASSYGSGGSYEQYF. This chain uses TRBV19 with TRBJ2-7, with 9 bases that match TRBD2. Germline V lookup: CDR1 LNHDA, CDR2 SQIVND (reference sequence). This CDR3 region has 15 residues. V lost 5 bases and J lost 1; bases outside the gene matches: 6.

This clonotype was observed a handful of times. The rearrangement links TRBV19 to TRBJ2-3, with TRBD1 matching 7 bases. The V gene's germline CDR1 is LNHDA and CDR2 SQIVND (reference sequence). This CDR3 comprises 17 residues. V lost 3 bases, J lost 3 bases, and 12 bases stayed unmatched. CDR3 loop: CASSILDTGASTDTQYF. CDR3 nucleotides: TGTGCCAGTAGTATTCTGGATACAGGGGCCAGTACAGATACGCAGTATTTT.

The V call is TRBV9, the J call TRBJ2-3; maybe TRBD1 (5 bases). Trimming pared 3 bases from V and 2 bases from J, leaving 13 bases between. CDR3 length: 15 residues. Germline V CDR1 and CDR2: SGDLS, YYNGEE. CDR3: CASSASDKHTDTQYF. CDR3 coding DNA: TGTGCCAGCAGCGCTTCGGACAAACACACAGATACGCAGTATTTT.

The CDR3 DNA is TGTGCCAGTAGTAGACCTCCTCTGGGAGATACGCAGTATTTT. This sequence encodes CASSRPPLGDTQYF. The chain joins TRBV19 to TRBJ2-3, with D unresolved. CDR1 and CDR2 from the germline V gene are LNHDA and SQIVND (reference sequence). The CDR3 runs 14 residues. The V and J ends lost 4 bases and 5 bases respectively, with 13 bases between them.

This clonotype was counted at least ten times. V usage is TRBV5-4 and J usage is TRBJ2-3; TRBD2 matches at 8 bases. Per germline, CDR1 SGHNT and CDR2 YYREEE (reference sequence). The CDR3 contains 15 residues. The junction had 6 bases not matched to a gene; V was cut back by 2 bases and J by 4 bases. The CDR3 bases are TGTGCCAGCAGCTTTACGGGGGGGCCTCCAGATACGCAGTATTTT. It codes for CASSFTGGPPDTQYF.

The rearrangement joins TRBV5-1 to TRBJ1-1; the D gene is possibly TRBD1 (5 bases). The CDR3 totals 14 residues. Looked up from germline, CDR1 is SGHRS and CDR2 is YFSETQ. V lost 4 bases, J lost 1 base, and 11 bases lay in between. This CDR3 reads CASSDYTGNTEAFF. In nucleotides, the CDR3 is TGCGCCAGCAGCGACTACACAGGGAACACTGAAGCTTTCTTT.